Reported below is one T cell receptor (beta chain). Its antigen remains undetermined. The input lacks base qualities; no much larger clone sits a single base away. The CDR3 has 15 amino acids, counting the end cysteine and phenylalanine. Just the 45-base CDR3 DNA is kept, in frame starting at base 1. CDR1 and CDR2, per the germline V gene, are LGHNA and YNFKEQ. V sheds 0 bases and J sheds 8 bases, leaving 16 bases between their ends. The data originate from a study of blood T cell repertoires in COVID-19 (TCRdb year 2020). Notes on the research overall: Samples from collaborators originated in the United States, Italy and Spain and spanned both the acute and convalescent phases of COVID-19. Sample metadata almost always included a de-identified subject ID, COVID-19 status, age in years and sex. The prospective study material was composed of cDNA or gDNA derived from T cells, B-cell-depleted T cells, or PBMCs. HLA class I and class II types, where available, came from metadata supplied by the sample provider rather than from assay-based typing. The repertoires were released in a freely available public database meant as a resource for research on the immune response to SARS-CoV-2. Subjects who had been exposed to COVID-19, were actively infected with it, or had recovered from it provided the deeply sampled blood TCRbeta repertoires that made up the dataset. Samples were obtained from the ongoing ImmuneRACE study (first 160 participants) and from roughly 1,300 subjects provided by 6 global collaborators.

Samples from volunteer blood donors who had recovered from COVID-19 were contributed by a second Seattle source. The collaborating institutions used their own protocols to collect whole blood in K2EDTA tubes. For TCRbeta analysis, collaborators shipped samples in one of three forms: frozen whole blood, isolated PBMCs, or DNA extracted from either of those sample types. The study at large found these results: How much clinical and demographic metadata was included differed by source and by participant, and the metadata was provided uncurated.

TCRbeta CDR3 regions were amplified from genomic DNA by means of the immunoSEQ Assay, a bias-controlled multiplex PCR. As for the original processing: The number of nucleated cells in each sample was estimated by amplification of reference gene primers within the assay. To quantify the absolute abundance of each unique TCRbeta CDR3 rearrangement, sequence reads were collapsed and filtered. Productive Simpson clonality was computed per sample as the square root of Simpson's diversity index over productive rearrangements. TCRdb stores this immuneACCESS table with in-frame sequences only. Part of the clones is absent; in the studies checked, under half of the shortfall reflects unresolved V genes, and no reason is known for the rest. V, J and clone size derive from that table, while D and trimming were established from the DNA sequence. The sample table lists a few hundred thousand clones, 89% of them with a count of one. The leading ten clones occupy around 6% of the sample.

Input material: peripheral blood. This clonotype originated in a man between 18 and 29 years old who had recovered from COVID-19. The chain uses TRBV4-2 and TRBJ1-1, and the D gene may be TRBD1, 5 bases matching. The CDR3 region reads CASSQDSGGTKEAFF. The sequenced DNA: TGTGCCAGCAGCCAAGATAGCGGGGGGACGAAAGAAGCTTTCTTT.